These T cell receptor beta chains were read from a single sample in a study of T cell repertoires in cytomegalovirus infection. One entry per CDR3 protein, called by TCRdb with MiXCR from the reads. Here the sample spans about 63,000 distinct CDR3 sequences, just over 20% being singletons. Antigens for these TCRs are unknown. This specimen consisted of CD8+ T cells from cultured PBMCs, obtained from culture after CMV antigen stimulation. All receptors come from a human donor in good health (CMV status not recorded). Some clones in this sample may be carry-over from other donors' samples. Each CDR3 is given with its conserved first and last residue. The order of the fields is CDR3 DNA, CDR3 protein, clone size, D gene, J gene, CDR3 length, V gene. The D gene is left open where the match is weak. Some rows have no size entry. The others give once, few or many, or a class for an expanded clone.

CDR3nt: TGTTCCTCCTCGTTTGGGGCCAACGTCCTGACTTTC; CDR3aa: CSSSFGANVLTF; abundance: -; d_gene: -; j_gene: TRBJ2-6; len: 12; v_gene: TRBV6-2/TRBV6-3
CDR3nt: TGTGCCAGCAGCTTGAGATCCTGGGGCACTGAAGCTTTCTTT; CDR3aa: CASSLRSWGTEAFF; abundance: many; d_gene: -; j_gene: TRBJ1-1; len: 14; v_gene: TRBV7-2
CDR3nt: TGTGCCAGCAGCTTAGAGGGAGGGCTCCACCACGAGCAGTACTTC; CDR3aa: CASSLEGGLHHEQYF; abundance: -; d_gene: TRBD2; j_gene: TRBJ2-7; len: 15; v_gene: TRBV7-2
CDR3nt: TGTGCCAGCAGCTTCAGCGGGGGGGCGACGAATGAGCAGTTCTTC; CDR3aa: CASSFSGGATNEQFF; abundance: many; d_gene: TRBD2; j_gene: TRBJ2-1; len: 15; v_gene: TRBV7-2
CDR3nt: TGCAGTGCTGGGCCACTTTCCGAGAGACAGGGAACATTAGGCGGCTACACCTTC; CDR3aa: CSAGPLSERQGTLGGYTF; abundance: -; d_gene: TRBD1; j_gene: TRBJ1-2; len: 18; v_gene: TRBV20-1
CDR3nt: TGCGCCAGCAGCCAAGAACTAGTAGGGACAGGGGTCTACGAGCAGTACTTC; CDR3aa: CASSQELVGTGVYEQYF; abundance: few; d_gene: TRBD1; j_gene: TRBJ2-7; len: 17; v_gene: TRBV4-1
CDR3nt: TGTGCCAGCAGCCCAAGTAGGCCTCTGGCTTTCTTT; CDR3aa: CASSPSRPLAFF; abundance: many; d_gene: -; j_gene: TRBJ1-1; len: 12; v_gene: TRBV7-2
CDR3nt: TGTGCCAGCAGTTTAACCTTCGGAGGGACTGAAGCTTTCTTT; CDR3aa: CASSLTFGGTEAFF; abundance: -; d_gene: -; j_gene: TRBJ1-1; len: 14; v_gene: TRBV11-1
CDR3nt: TGTGCCAGCAGCGCGACTAGCGGGGGCAAAGAGACCCAGTACTTC; CDR3aa: CASSATSGGKETQYF; abundance: -; d_gene: TRBD2; j_gene: TRBJ2-5; len: 15; v_gene: TRBV11-1
CDR3nt: TGTGCCAGCAGTCGAGAGGACAGGGATAGGCAGCCCCAGCATTTT; CDR3aa: CASSREDRDRQPQHF; abundance: -; d_gene: TRBD1; j_gene: TRBJ1-5; len: 15; v_gene: TRBV7-8
CDR3nt: TGTGCCAGCAGCCCTGGACAGGGCCCGAATAACTATGGCTACACCTTC; CDR3aa: CASSPGQGPNNYGYTF; abundance: few; d_gene: TRBD1; j_gene: TRBJ1-2; len: 16; v_gene: TRBV5-4
CDR3nt: TGTGCCAGCAGCTTAGATAGAGTAACGGGGAACACTGAAGCTTTCTTT; CDR3aa: CASSLDRVTGNTEAFF; abundance: few; d_gene: -; j_gene: TRBJ1-1; len: 16; v_gene: TRBV7-2
CDR3nt: TGTGCCAGCAGCGACAGCTACGAGCAGTACTTC; CDR3aa: CASSDSYEQYF; abundance: -; d_gene: -; j_gene: TRBJ2-7; len: 11; v_gene: TRBV7-1
CDR3nt: TGTGCCAGCAGACCATACCGAGCGGTAGACACAGATACGCAGTATTTT; CDR3aa: CASRPYRAVDTDTQYF; abundance: -; d_gene: -; j_gene: TRBJ2-3; len: 16; v_gene: TRBV6-8
CDR3nt: TGTGCCAGCAGCGTAGGAGGAGGGAGCACTGAAGCTTTCTTT; CDR3aa: CASSVGGGSTEAFF; abundance: -; d_gene: -; j_gene: TRBJ1-1; len: 14; v_gene: TRBV9
CDR3nt: TGTGCCAGCAGCTTAGCGGGGGGGACCTACGAGCAGTACTTC; CDR3aa: CASSLAGGTYEQYF; abundance: -; d_gene: TRBD2; j_gene: TRBJ2-7; len: 14; v_gene: TRBV7-2
CDR3nt: TGCAGTGCTGCCGGGACAGGTGGATCACCCCTCCACTTT; CDR3aa: CSAAGTGGSPLHF; abundance: -; d_gene: TRBD1; j_gene: TRBJ1-6; len: 13; v_gene: TRBV20-1
CDR3nt: TGTGCCAGCAGTTACTTGCCCCCGGGACAGGGAGAAGAGACCCAGTACTTC; CDR3aa: CASSYLPPGQGEETQYF; abundance: -; d_gene: TRBD1; j_gene: TRBJ2-5; len: 17; v_gene: TRBV6-2/TRBV6-3
CDR3nt: TGTGCCAGCAGGGGGGGGTCCTACAATGAGCAGTTCTTC; CDR3aa: CASRGGSYNEQFF; abundance: -; d_gene: TRBD2; j_gene: TRBJ2-1; len: 13; v_gene: TRBV5-4
CDR3nt: TGTGCCAGCAGTTTAAAGACGAGCACCGGGGAGCTGTTTTTT; CDR3aa: CASSLKTSTGELFF; abundance: -; d_gene: -; j_gene: TRBJ2-2; len: 14; v_gene: TRBV12-3/TRBV12-4
CDR3nt: TGTGCCAGCAGCCCCCGGACAGGAAGAGAGACCCAGTACTTC; CDR3aa: CASSPRTGRETQYF; abundance: -; d_gene: TRBD1; j_gene: TRBJ2-5; len: 14; v_gene: TRBV7-9
CDR3nt: TGTGCCAGCAGCGCTCGAGACGAGGGGGGTGCAGATACGCAGTATTTT; CDR3aa: CASSARDEGGADTQYF; abundance: -; d_gene: -; j_gene: TRBJ2-3; len: 16; v_gene: TRBV7-9
CDR3nt: TGCGCCAGCAGCCCTAGACTCACAACGATTGAAGCTTTCTTT; CDR3aa: CASSPRLTTIEAFF; abundance: -; d_gene: -; j_gene: TRBJ1-1; len: 14; v_gene: TRBV4-1
CDR3nt: TGCGCCAGCAGCTGGGGGACAGGGGAAGTGGAGCCCCAGCATTTT; CDR3aa: CASSWGTGEVEPQHF; abundance: -; d_gene: TRBD1; j_gene: TRBJ1-5; len: 15; v_gene: TRBV5-1
CDR3nt: TGCGCCAGCAGCCAAGGAGGGCGGGAGACCCAGTACTTC; CDR3aa: CASSQGGRETQYF; abundance: many; d_gene: -; j_gene: TRBJ2-5; len: 13; v_gene: TRBV4-1
CDR3nt: TGTGCCAGCAGCGAGTACCGGGGGAACTATGGCTACACCTTC; CDR3aa: CASSEYRGNYGYTF; abundance: many; d_gene: -; j_gene: TRBJ1-2; len: 14; v_gene: TRBV11-1
CDR3nt: TGTGCCAGCAGCCCTCCAGGGGGCGCACGTTATCAGCCCCAGCATTTT; CDR3aa: CASSPPGGARYQPQHF; abundance: few; d_gene: TRBD1; j_gene: TRBJ1-5; len: 16; v_gene: TRBV28
CDR3nt: TGCAGTGCTAGGGACAGGGCGAACTATGGCTACACCTTC; CDR3aa: CSARDRANYGYTF; abundance: -; d_gene: TRBD1; j_gene: TRBJ1-2; len: 13; v_gene: TRBV20-1
CDR3nt: TGTGCCAGCAGCTTAGTTACCGGGACAGGGAGTTTCAATGAGCAGTTCTTC; CDR3aa: CASSLVTGTGSFNEQFF; abundance: few; d_gene: TRBD1; j_gene: TRBJ2-1; len: 17; v_gene: TRBV7-8
CDR3nt: TGCGCCAGCAGCCAAGATCCCGGTCCGCCTTGGCCCCAGCATTTT; CDR3aa: CASSQDPGPPWPQHF; abundance: few; d_gene: -; j_gene: TRBJ1-5; len: 15; v_gene: TRBV4-3
CDR3nt: TGTGCCAGCAGTTACTCGTCGAGCTCTGGAAACACCATATATTTT; CDR3aa: CASSYSSSSGNTIYF; abundance: -; d_gene: -; j_gene: TRBJ1-3; len: 15; v_gene: TRBV6-2/TRBV6-3
CDR3nt: TGTGCCAGCAGCTTAACAGAGAAGAGCTATGGCTACACCTTC; CDR3aa: CASSLTEKSYGYTF; abundance: -; d_gene: -; j_gene: TRBJ1-2; len: 14; v_gene: TRBV7-2
CDR3nt: TGTGCCAGTAGTATAGCGGGAATGTTGGATACGCAGTATTTT; CDR3aa: CASSIAGMLDTQYF; abundance: -; d_gene: -; j_gene: TRBJ2-3; len: 14; v_gene: TRBV19
CDR3nt: TGCAGCGTTCGGGGGCCGGGGGGCGGCGATGGCTACACCTTC; CDR3aa: CSVRGPGGGDGYTF; abundance: -; d_gene: -; j_gene: TRBJ1-2; len: 14; v_gene: TRBV29-1
CDR3nt: TGTGCCAGCAGTTTAAAGGGGCGCGAAGCTTTCTTT; CDR3aa: CASSLKGREAFF; abundance: -; d_gene: -; j_gene: TRBJ1-1; len: 12; v_gene: TRBV12-3/TRBV12-4
CDR3nt: TGCGCCAGCAGCCAAGATGCGGCGGGGCCCAGACAGCCCCAGCATTTT; CDR3aa: CASSQDAAGPRQPQHF; abundance: -; d_gene: -; j_gene: TRBJ1-5; len: 16; v_gene: TRBV4-1
CDR3nt: TGCGCCAGCAGCCAAGAGGGGACAGGAGATGAAGCTTTCTTT; CDR3aa: CASSQEGTGDEAFF; abundance: few; d_gene: TRBD1; j_gene: TRBJ1-1; len: 14; v_gene: TRBV4-1
CDR3nt: TGTGCCAGCACCGGGGACAGGGCAGTATTGGCTTTCTTT; CDR3aa: CASTGDRAVLAFF; abundance: -; d_gene: TRBD1; j_gene: TRBJ1-1; len: 13; v_gene: TRBV6-6
CDR3nt: TGTGCCAGCAGTTCCCGAGGGGACTCCTTGCTCAGCAATGAGCAGTTCTTC; CDR3aa: CASSSRGDSLLSNEQFF; abundance: -; d_gene: -; j_gene: TRBJ2-1; len: 17; v_gene: TRBV6-2/TRBV6-3
CDR3nt: TGTGCCAGCAGTTTCGGCAGCCTAGGCTATGGCTACACCTTC; CDR3aa: CASSFGSLGYGYTF; abundance: many; d_gene: -; j_gene: TRBJ1-2; len: 14; v_gene: TRBV27
CDR3nt: TGTGCCAGCAGTTTGTCGGACAGGGAAGGGTCACCCCTCCACTTT; CDR3aa: CASSLSDREGSPLHF; abundance: few; d_gene: TRBD1; j_gene: TRBJ1-6; len: 15; v_gene: TRBV28
CDR3nt: TGCGCCAGCAGCCAAGGGGGTATCGCTGAAGCTTTCTTT; CDR3aa: CASSQGGIAEAFF; abundance: -; d_gene: -; j_gene: TRBJ1-1; len: 13; v_gene: TRBV4-3
CDR3nt: TGTGCCAGCAGGGATAAACACGCTGAGCAGTTCTTC; CDR3aa: CASRDKHAEQFF; abundance: -; d_gene: -; j_gene: TRBJ2-1; len: 12; v_gene: TRBV12-3/TRBV12-4
CDR3nt: TGCGCCAGCAGCCAAGTCCCTGGGGTTACAGGTGGTGGCTACACCTTC; CDR3aa: CASSQVPGVTGGGYTF; abundance: -; d_gene: -; j_gene: TRBJ1-2; len: 16; v_gene: TRBV4-1
CDR3nt: TGTGCCAGCAGCTTAGGAGGCAGGACCACTAACTATGGCTACACCTTC; CDR3aa: CASSLGGRTTNYGYTF; abundance: -; d_gene: -; j_gene: TRBJ1-2; len: 16; v_gene: TRBV5-4
CDR3nt: TGTGCCAGCAGCCAACAGAGACAGGTATACAATGAGCAGTTCTTC; CDR3aa: CASSQQRQVYNEQFF; abundance: -; d_gene: -; j_gene: TRBJ2-1; len: 15; v_gene: TRBV4-2
CDR3nt: TGTGCCAGCAGCTCAACATTGGGGACACAGCCGAACTATGGCTACACCTTC; CDR3aa: CASSSTLGTQPNYGYTF; abundance: few; d_gene: -; j_gene: TRBJ1-2; len: 17; v_gene: TRBV7-4